Following are 23 T cell receptor beta chains from one sample sequenced in a study of post-analysis software for immune sequencing data. Their cognate antigens are unknown. Prepared TCR beta cDNA libraries contained unique molecular identifiers. TCRdb reprocessed the PCR reads via MiXCR and lists one record per CDR3 protein. The sample holds more than 500,000 distinct CDR3 sequences; around 36% are singletons and the top ten take around 6.1%. Overall study results and limits: A handful of TRBV segments (TRBV5-6, TRBV5-1 and TRBV20-1 among them) occurred more frequently in patients than in controls.

Sequencing was performed on blood. The receptors derive from a girl aged 2-17 years with multiple sclerosis.

The chain employs TRBV5-1 and TRBJ2-7, with 7 bases lining up with TRBD1. Germline values: CDR1 SGHRS, CDR2 YFSETQ. The CDR3 sequence is 16 residues long. With V trimmed by 3 bases and J by 1 base, 10 bases remained unmatched. The CDR3 DNA follows: TGCGCCAGCAGCTCCGAACATTCGGACAGGTCCTACGAGCAGTACTTC. Its translation: CASSSEHSDRSYEQYF. The full variable domain, with the rest looked up from reference TRBV5-1 and TRBJ2-7, is KAGVTQTPRYLIKTRGQQVTLSCSPISGHRSVSWYQQTPGQGLQFLFEYFSETQRNKGNFPGRFSGRQFSNSRSEMNVSTLELGDSALYLCASSSEHSDRSYEQYFGPGTRLTVT.

The chain employs TRBV2 and TRBJ2-1; possibly TRBD1 for D (6 bases). From germline, CDR1 is SNHLY and CDR2 FYNNEI. V shed 4 bases and J shed 1 base, with 11 bases lying between them. The CDR3 is 15 amino acids. The CDR3 protein is CASSVSDSSYNEQFF. The CDR3 DNA follows: TGTGCCAGCAGTGTTTCGGACAGTTCCTACAATGAGCAGTTCTTC.

This clonotype was counted a few times. The V gene is TRBV20-1, the J gene TRBJ2-7; D ambiguous. CDR1 DFQATT and CDR2 SNEGSKA come from the germline V gene (reference sequence). There are 12 residues in the CDR3. V lost 2 bases, J lost 6 bases, and 11 bases lay in between. CDR3 coding DNA: TGCAGTGCTAGACCCCCAGGCGGCGAGCAGTACTTC. It is translated as CSARPPGGEQYF.

The chain recombines TRBV25-1 with TRBJ2-3, with D tentatively TRBD2 (6 bases). Trimming removed 4 bases from V and 2 bases from J, with 13 bases in between. Germline CDR1 is MGHDK and CDR2 is SYGVNS. This CDR3 has 15 amino acids. The CDR3 is CASSVGRGPTDTQYF. The CDR3 DNA is TGTGCCAGCAGTGTGGGGCGGGGACCCACAGATACGCAGTATTTT.

The chain is built from TRBV20-1 and TRBJ2-5; 8 bases are shared with TRBD1. Per germline, CDR1 DFQATT and CDR2 SNEGSKA (reference sequence). V lost 3 bases, J lost 7 bases, and 10 bases stayed unmatched. The CDR3 is 14 residues long. The CDR3 protein is CSASPTGDRGTQYF. CDR3 DNA sequence: TGCAGTGCTAGTCCGACAGGGGACAGAGGGACCCAGTACTTC.

This chain links TRBV10-3 with TRBJ2-1; 8 bases are a match to TRBD1. The CDR3 has 12 residues. Germline CDR1 and CDR2: ENHRY and SYGVKD. Trimming cost V 7 bases and J 7 bases; bases outside gene matches: 3. CDR3 sequence reads: CAITRTGNEQFF. CDR3 in DNA: TGTGCCATCACCCGGACAGGGAATGAGCAGTTCTTC.

The V and J genes are TRBV20-1 and TRBJ2-7; either TRBD1 or TRBD2 may fit D (5 bases each). The CDR3 contains 13 residues. From germline, CDR1 is DFQATT and CDR2 SNEGSKA (reference sequence). The V end was cut by 5 bases, the J end by 1 base, with 12 bases between. Written as DNA, the CDR3 is TGCAGTGCTCCCGGGACGGAATCCTACGAGCAGTACTTC. It encodes CSAPGTESYEQYF.

This clonotype has just one count. Compared with germline, one end of the junction differs, possibly owing to a read error. In DNA form, the CDR3 reads TGTGCCAGCAGTGAGAGAGAGCGGGGGGGCTGGAATGGGCAGTTCTTC. It is translated as CASSERERGGWNGQFF. This chain uses TRBV6-4 with TRBJ2-1, with 10 bases identical to TRBD2. This CDR3 has 16 amino acids. Germline assignment: CDR1 MRHNA and CDR2 SNTAGT.

This clonotype appeared a few times. The V and J genes are TRBV4-1 and TRBJ2-3; a possible D gene is TRBD2 (6 bases). CDR1 MGHRA and CDR2 YSYEKL come from the germline V gene. The CDR3 is 15 residues long. Trimming left V 6 bases short and J 2 bases short, with 15 bases between. DNA for the CDR3: TGCGCCAGCAGTCTCCCACGGACTAACACAGATACGCAGTATTTT. Its protein product is CASSLPRTNTDTQYF.

The rearrangement links TRBV5-1 to TRBJ1-1; 8 bases agree with TRBD1. Germline V CDR1 and CDR2: SGHRS, YFSETQ. J lost 11 bases, V lost 3 bases, and 9 bases had no gene match. The CDR3 totals 13 residues. As DNA, the CDR3 is TGCGCCAGCAGCTCGTCCGGACAGGGTGAGGCTTTCTTT. Amino acid sequence: CASSSSGQGEAFF.

This clonotype was seen a handful of times. The chain links TRBV15 to TRBJ2-7; D possibly matches TRBD1 or TRBD2 (6 bases each). This CDR3 region has 17 residues. The V and J ends lost 6 bases and 1 base respectively, with 22 bases between them. Per the germline V gene, CDR1 is LNHNV and CDR2 is YYDKDF (reference sequence). DNA for the CDR3: TGTGCCACCAGGTGCCTCCGTTGGGGGGCCCCTTCCTACGAGCAGTACTTC. Translated: CATRCLRWGAPSYEQYF.

CDR3 residues: CSARGTGEFNNSPLHF. DNA for the CDR3: TGCAGTGCTAGAGGGACAGGGGAATTTAATAATTCACCCCTCCACTTT. The chain has TRBV20-1 and TRBJ1-6; the match to TRBD1 covers 9 bases. Germline lookup yields CDR1 DFQATT and CDR2 SNEGSKA (reference sequence). V shed 1 base, J shed 5 bases, and the junction held 6 bases outside the gene matches. CDR3 length: 16 amino acids.

The rearrangement joins TRBV20-1 to TRBJ1-2; TRBD1 matches 9 bases. This CDR3 has 13 residues. In germline, CDR1 is DFQATT, CDR2 SNEGSKA (reference sequence). V shed 5 bases and J 8 bases; nucleotides not matched to a gene: 9. The CDR3 nucleotides read TGCAGTGCTCCGGGACAGGGATTAGGCGGCTACACCTTC. Amino acids: CSAPGQGLGGYTF.

The chain joins TRBV6-2 or TRBV6-3 to TRBJ2-7; D possibly uses TRBD1 or TRBD2 (6 bases each). Germline V CDR1 and CDR2: MNHEY, SVGEGT. The CDR3 is 16 residues long. The ends were cut back, 6 bases at V and 0 bases at J, with 18 bases in the middle. The CDR3 reads CASRPWGARTSYEQYF. The CDR3 DNA sequence: TGTGCCAGCAGGCCCTGGGGGGCCCGAACCTCCTACGAGCAGTACTTC.

V usage is TRBV6-1 and J usage is TRBJ2-5; 13 nucleotides agree with TRBD2. V was pared by 8 bases and J by 1 base, with 1 base of the junction left unmatched. CDR3 length equals 14 residues. CDR1 and CDR2 (germline): MNHNS, SASEGT. The CDR3 is CASGTSGIQETQYF. The CDR3 DNA is TGTGCCAGCGGGACTAGCGGGATCCAAGAGACCCAGTACTTC.

The rearrangement links TRBV27 to TRBJ2-3; 9 nucleotides align to TRBD2. The CDR3 loop spans 17 amino acids. Unmatched junction bases numbered 11, after V lost 4 bases and J lost 3 bases. Germline V gene data show CDR1 as MNHEY and CDR2 as SMNVEV (reference sequence). The CDR3 sequence: CASSSIGLARGTDTQYF. The CDR3 DNA reads as TGTGCCAGCAGTTCCATCGGACTAGCGAGAGGGACAGATACGCAGTATTTT.

V usage is TRBV7-6 and J usage is TRBJ1-1; 7 bases agree with TRBD1. The germline gives CDR1 SGHVS, CDR2 FNYEAQ. Germline trimming cut 5 bases from V and 2 bases from J; bases unmatched to any gene: 2. The CDR3 extends over 13 amino acids. DNA of the CDR3: TGTGCCAGCAGCCGGGACAGCAACACTGAAGCTTTCTTT. This gives the protein CASSRDSNTEAFF.

The rearrangement uses TRBV6-5 and TRBJ2-1; TRBD2 agrees at 7 bases. CDR1 and CDR2 (germline): MNHEY, SVGAGI. Trimming cost V 2 bases and J 9 bases; bases outside gene matches: 10. The CDR3 extends over 15 amino acids. The CDR3 region is CASSYLGGGVGEQFF. The CDR3 nucleotides are TGTGCCAGCAGTTACCTGGGGGGAGGGGTGGGTGAGCAGTTCTTC.

This clonotype occurred a few times. The chain combines TRBV5-5 with TRBJ2-5, with D perhaps TRBD1 (5 bases). Germline CDR1 and CDR2: SGHKS and YYEKEE (reference sequence). V lost 4 bases, J lost 2 bases, and 15 bases lay in between. CDR3 size: 15 residues. CDR3 nucleotides: TGTGCCAGCAGCATCAGGGTAATCTTGCAAGAGACCCAGTACTTC. It yields the protein CASSIRVILQETQYF.

For this clonotype: The junction and the germline gene differ at one end; a read error may be behind it. The chain recombines TRBV13 with TRBJ2-7; 8 bases line up with TRBD1. Looked up from germline, CDR1 is PRHDT and CDR2 is FYEKMQ (reference sequence). The CDR3 has 15 amino acids. The CDR3 bases are TGTGCCAGCAGCTTAGCAGGACAGGGTAACTACGGGCAGTACTTC. Residues: CASSLAGQGNYGQYF.

This clonotype was seen a handful of times. This sequence joins TRBV28 and TRBJ2-5; no clear D. Germline CDR1 and CDR2: MDHEN and SYDVKM. V lost 4 bases and J 1 base, leaving 13 bases between the germline ends. There are 15 residues in the CDR3. CDR3 loop: CASSSEKSAQETQYF. The CDR3 DNA sequence: TGTGCCAGCAGTTCAGAGAAGAGCGCCCAAGAGACCCAGTACTTC.

V usage is TRBV20-1 and J usage is TRBJ1-2; no clear D. The CDR3 has 13 amino acids. CDR1 DFQATT and CDR2 SNEGSKA come from the germline V gene (reference sequence). V lost 5 bases and J 1 base, leaving 11 bases between the germline ends. The CDR3 spells CSAGRALNYGYTF. The DNA of the CDR3 is TGCAGTGCTGGGAGAGCCCTTAACTATGGCTACACCTTC.

V usage is TRBV2 and J usage is TRBJ2-5, with D possibly TRBD1 on 5 matching bases. CDR3 length: 13 amino acids. V dropped 8 bases and J dropped 1 base, with 11 bases sitting between them. The germline V gene encodes CDR1 SNHLY and CDR2 FYNNEI. Here the CDR3 reads CASGALRQETQYF. CDR3 nucleotide sequence: TGTGCCAGCGGGGCCCTTCGCCAAGAGACCCAGTACTTC.